The 30 T cell receptor beta chains in this list originate from one sample, sequenced in a study of blood T cells in healthy people across ages. A sample-barcoded 5' primer and a J-beta primer mix were used in a second PCR of roughly 7 to 11 cycles. Using its own MiXCR run on the 5' RACE reads, TCRdb lists one record per CDR3 protein. Of hundreds of thousands of distinct CDR3 sequences listed, 25% are singletons. This same sample was also taken into another study, of T cells of mothers and their children.

The sample taken for sequencing was blood. The receptor set was obtained from a boy younger than 18 in good health.

In its sample, this clonotype was seen a few times. V usage is TRBV4-1 and J usage is TRBJ2-2; D unresolved. Trimming removed 0 bases from V and 6 bases from J, with 5 bases in between. The CDR3 has 13 amino acids. CDR1 and CDR2 from the germline V gene are MGHRA and YSYEKL. CDR3 DNA sequence: TGCGCCAGCAGCCAAGATGGGGCCGGGGAGCTGTTTTTT. As protein: CASSQDGAGELFF.

The V gene is TRBV4-1, the J gene TRBJ1-5, with D perhaps TRBD1 (6 bases). V was pared by 2 bases and J by 5 bases, with 7 bases between. This CDR3 comprises 13 residues. Germline V gene data show CDR1 as MGHRA and CDR2 as YSYEKL. CDR3 region: CASSQQGYQPQHF. The CDR3 DNA is TGCGCCAGCAGCCAACAGGGGTATCAGCCCCAGCATTTT.

This clonotype has a handful of counts. V and J are TRBV29-1 and TRBJ2-5; 8 bases are shared with TRBD1. Germline V gene lookup returns CDR1 SQVTM and CDR2 ANQGSEA. V shed 6 bases, J shed 0 bases, and the junction held 9 bases outside the gene matches. The CDR3 covers 15 residues. The CDR3 loop is CSVRTTGAYQETQYF. In DNA form, the CDR3 reads TGCAGCGTGCGAACGACAGGGGCGTACCAAGAGACCCAGTACTTC.

This chain links TRBV6-5 with TRBJ2-7, with D perhaps assigned TRBD1 or TRBD2 (5 bases each). CDR1 and CDR2 (germline): MNHEY, SVGAGI. CDR3 length: 13 amino acids. V lost 6 bases and J lost 1, with 10 bases in between. The CDR3 sequence: CASSREQSYEQYF. DNA of the CDR3: TGTGCCAGCAGCAGGGAGCAATCCTACGAGCAGTACTTC.

The chain carries TRBV4-2 and TRBJ1-1; 9 bases are a match to TRBD1. Germline V gives CDR1 LGHNA, CDR2 YNFKEQ. This CDR3 comprises 14 residues. Germline trimming cut 4 bases from V and 5 bases from J; bases unmatched to any gene: 5. In nucleotides, the CDR3 is TGTGCCAGCAGCCTAGGGGACAGGGTGACTGAAGCTTTCTTT. It codes for CASSLGDRVTEAFF.

The sample holds a few counts of this clonotype. V usage is TRBV4-2 and J usage is TRBJ2-5, with TRBD2 identical over 9 bases. The J call is doubtful: the DNA matches TRBJ2-1 better. Germline V gives CDR1 LGHNA, CDR2 YNFKEQ. The CDR3 is 16 residues long. CDR3 DNA: TGTGCCAGCAGCCAAGAGGGTAGCGGGGGTTATAATGAGCAGTTCTTC. This sequence encodes CASSQEGSGGYNEQFF.

This clonotype has just a few counts. V is TRBV27 and J is TRBJ1-2; weak D call: TRBD1 (5 bases). V lost 2 bases and J 2 bases, leaving 12 bases between the germline ends. The CDR3 sequence is 15 residues long. In germline, CDR1 is MNHEY, CDR2 SMNVEV (reference sequence). CDR3 region: CASSLITGANYGYTF. The CDR3 DNA reads as TGTGCCAGCAGTTTAATTACAGGTGCCAACTATGGCTACACCTTC.

This clonotype came up a few times. Sequence at one end of the junction differs from germline and may be a read error. The genes are TRBV18 and TRBJ1-2; a weak D match, TRBD1 (6 bases). The germline CDR1 and CDR2 sequences are KGHSH and LQKENI. The CDR3 runs 13 residues. The DNA for the CDR3 is TGTGCCAGCTCACCCGCCAGGGAACAGGGCTTCACCTTC. The encoded protein is CASSPAREQGFTF.

The genes are TRBV6-6 and TRBJ2-5, with D maybe TRBD2 (6 bases). Germline loops: CDR1 MNHNY, CDR2 SVGAGI (reference sequence). Trimming removed 6 bases from V and 4 bases from J, with 15 bases in between. This CDR3 has 14 residues. CDR3 region: CASRIPGRGETQYF. CDR3 in DNA: TGTGCCAGCAGGATTCCGGGGCGGGGAGAGACCCAGTACTTC.

This rearrangement joins TRBV28 to TRBJ2-7, with 11 nucleotides matching TRBD2. This CDR3 has 17 amino acids. V lost 5 bases to trimming and J lost 2 bases; unmatched junction nucleotides: 11. The germline gives CDR1 MDHEN, CDR2 SYDVKM. The DNA of the CDR3 is TGTGCCAGCAGTCCCCTCGGGGCTAGCGGGAGGACCTACGAGCAGTACTTC. Amino acids: CASSPLGASGRTYEQYF. Supplemented by reference TRBV28 and TRBJ2-7, the full variable domain reads DVKVTQSSRYLVKRTGEKVFLECVQDMDHENMFWYRQDPGLGLRLIYFSYDVKMKEKGDIPEGYSVSREKKERFSLILESASTNQTSMYLCASSPLGASGRTYEQYFGPGTRLTVT.

The gene calls are TRBV29-1 and TRBJ2-7; 7 positions match TRBD2. Germline trimming cut 4 bases from V and 5 bases from J; bases unmatched to any gene: 8. Germline CDR1 and CDR2: SQVTM and ANQGSEA. CDR3 size: 13 residues. CDR3 sequence reads: CSVARGVGNEQYF. The CDR3 DNA follows: TGCAGCGTTGCCCGGGGGGTCGGGAACGAGCAGTACTTC.

A few counts support this clonotype. This chain connects TRBV6-1 to TRBJ2-1; 7 nucleotides agree with TRBD1. Germline-derived CDR1 and CDR2 are MNHNS and SASEGT. The CDR3 covers 16 residues. V gave up 2 bases and J gave up 0 bases; unmatched junction bases: 4. The CDR3 DNA follows: TGTGCCAGCAGTGAACTAGGGGGCAACTCCTACAATGAGCAGTTCTTC. Amino acids: CASSELGGNSYNEQFF.

The chain combines TRBV29-1 with TRBJ1-5; 7 bases map to TRBD1. Germline V gene data show CDR1 as SQVTM and CDR2 as ANQGSEA. V dropped 1 base and J dropped 7; count of bases not matched to a gene: 4. The CDR3 loop spans 13 amino acids. The DNA of the CDR3 is TGCAGCGTTGAAGGACAGGGAAGGCAGCCCCAGCATTTT. Protein: CSVEGQGRQPQHF. Together with reference TRBV29-1 and TRBJ1-5, the CDR3 gives the full variable domain: SAVISQKPSRDICQRGTSLTIQCQVDSQVTMMFWYRQQPGQSLTLIATANQGSEATYESGFVIDKFPISRPNLTFSTLTVSNMSPEDSSIYLCSVEGQGRQPQHFGDGTRLSIL.

The chain joins TRBV11-2 to TRBJ2-3; 8 bases line up with TRBD2. Germline CDR1 and CDR2: SGHAT and FQNNGV. The CDR3 runs 18 residues. After removal of 2 bases from V and 4 bases from J, the junction contained 14 bases not matched to a gene. The CDR3 DNA sequence: TGTGCCAGCAGCTTAACCGAATCCGGGACTAGGTATCCAGATACGCAGTATTTT. Its translation: CASSLTESGTRYPDTQYF.

V and J are TRBV5-1 and TRBJ2-1, with 8 bases fitting TRBD1. The CDR3 spans 16 residues. The V segment lost 2 bases and the J segment 8 bases; nucleotides outside the gene matches: 12. Germline V gene data show CDR1 as SGHRS and CDR2 as YFSETQ. CDR3 DNA: TGCGCCAGCAGCTTAAACGACAGGGGAGAGGTTGATGAGCAGTTCTTC. Its translation: CASSLNDRGEVDEQFF. Full variable domain (remainder filled in from reference TRBV5-1 and TRBJ2-1): KAGVTQTPRYLIKTRGQQVTLSCSPISGHRSVSWYQQTPGQGLQFLFEYFSETQRNKGNFPGRFSGRQFSNSRSEMNVSTLELGDSALYLCASSLNDRGEVDEQFFGPGTRLTVL.

This sequence joins TRBV24-1 and TRBJ2-5, with 8 bases aligning to TRBD1. The end of the DNA is better explained by TRBJ2-1, so the J call may be wrong. Germline CDR1 is KGHDR and CDR2 is SFDVKD. This CDR3 is built from 17 residues. The CDR3 DNA sequence: TGTGCCACCAGTGAGTCTACGACAGGGGAGGTGGGGAATGAGCAGTTCTTC. It encodes CATSESTTGEVGNEQFF.

The chain recombines TRBV7-3 with TRBJ2-1, with D tentatively TRBD2 (5 bases). V dropped 5 bases and J dropped 7 bases, with 15 bases sitting between them. The germline gives CDR1 SGHTA, CDR2 FQGTGA. The CDR3 totals 14 residues. The CDR3 region has the DNA TGTGCCAGCAGCGGCGAGGGAATCATAAATGAGCAGTTCTTC. Translating it yields CASSGEGIINEQFF.

The CDR3 here is CASSALAAANTGELFF. The CDR3 DNA reads TGTGCCAGCAGCGCTTTAGCGGCAGCGAACACCGGGGAGCTGTTTTTT. The rearrangement uses TRBV7-3 and TRBJ2-2; possibly TRBD2 for D (6 bases). Germline V lookup: CDR1 SGHTA, CDR2 FQGTGA. The CDR3 spans 16 residues. The V gene lost 5 bases and the J gene lost 0 bases, with 13 bases spanning the gap.

On this clonotype itself: Relative to the germline gene, one junction end is altered; a read error may explain this. The chain is built from TRBV12-3 or TRBV12-4 and TRBJ2-3; unclear D gene. This CDR3 region has 14 residues. CDR3 protein: CAIPTGLKTDTEYF. The DNA of the CDR3 is TGTGCCATCCCGACCGGGCTGAAAACAGATACGGAGTATTTT.

This clonotype was seen more than once but under ten times. The chain has TRBV4-3 and TRBJ2-7, with 7 positions matching TRBD1. V trimming: 0 bases; J trimming: 4 bases; junction bases outside the gene matches: 9. The CDR3 runs 16 residues. Germline V CDR1 and CDR2: LGHNA, YSLEER. This CDR3 reads CASSQDRGQHSYEQYF. DNA of the CDR3: TGCGCCAGCAGCCAAGATAGGGGACAGCATAGTTACGAGCAGTACTTC.

This chain connects TRBV7-9 to TRBJ2-5, with 8 bases lining up with TRBD1. The J call is doubtful: the DNA matches TRBJ2-7 better. The CDR3 covers 15 residues. Germline-derived CDR1 and CDR2 are SEHNR and FQNEAQ (reference sequence). The DNA for the CDR3 is TGTGCCAGCAGCTCCCCTAGGACAGGGCGCTACGAGCAGTACTTC. As protein: CASSSPRTGRYEQYF.

In the case of this clonotype: An end of the junction differs from the germline gene, which may be a read error. V and J are TRBV5-1 and TRBJ2-1, with 13 bases matching TRBD2. The CDR3 spans 15 residues. CDR1 and CDR2 from the germline V gene are SGHRS and YFSETQ. The CDR3 region has the DNA TGCGCCAGCAGCTGGGGGACTAGCGGGAACAATGAACAGTTCTTC. This gives the protein CASSWGTSGNNEQFF.

The chain recombines TRBV21-1 with TRBJ2-3; TRBD1 reflects the table's D call only, with no check against the DNA. TRBV21-1 is marked as a pseudogene. The CDR3 runs 14 residues. The CDR3 protein is CASSGVKGTDTQYF. CDR3 DNA sequence: TGTGCCAGCAGCGGGGTTAAGGGGACAGATACGCAGTATTTT.

A few counts support this clonotype. The gene calls are TRBV7-9 and TRBJ2-7; D remains ambiguous. V was trimmed by 2 bases and J by 2 bases, leaving 4 bases between them. The CDR3 has 12 amino acids. The germline V gene has CDR1 SEHNR and CDR2 FQNEAQ (reference sequence). The CDR3 protein is CASSLLTYEQYF. CDR3 bases: TGTGCCAGCAGCTTATTAACCTACGAGCAGTACTTC.

The rearrangement joins TRBV29-1 to TRBJ1-4; D gene uncertain. The length of the CDR3 is 14 residues. Germline lookup yields CDR1 SQVTM and CDR2 ANQGSEA. Trimming stripped 6 bases from V and 10 bases from J, with 21 bases between. This CDR3 reads CSVNLDTGSRKLFF. CDR3 in DNA: TGCAGCGTAAACCTCGACACGGGCTCGCGAAAACTGTTTTTT. Combining the CDR3 with reference TRBV29-1 and TRBJ1-4 gives the whole variable domain SAVISQKPSRDICQRGTSLTIQCQVDSQVTMMFWYRQQPGQSLTLIATANQGSEATYESGFVIDKFPISRPNLTFSTLTVSNMSPEDSSIYLCSVNLDTGSRKLFFGSGTQLSVL.

This clonotype appeared a few times. V usage is TRBV3-1 and J usage is TRBJ2-5; 10 bases are a match to TRBD1. Trimming at V came to 4 bases and at J to 4 bases, leaving 6 bases not matched to a gene. This CDR3 contains 15 residues. The germline gives CDR1 LGHDT, CDR2 YNNKEL (reference sequence). The CDR3 DNA sequence: TGTGCCAGCAGCCGTTGGACAGGGGGAGGAGAGACCCAGTACTTC. Its protein is CASSRWTGGGETQYF.

V and J are TRBV12-3 or TRBV12-4 and TRBJ1-6, with D perhaps TRBD1 (6 bases). V lost 3 bases and J lost 9, with 15 bases in between. CDR3 size: 15 residues. The CDR3 coding sequence is TGTGCCAGCAGTTTCCCCGGGGGCTTGGTTTCACCCCTCCACTTT. Its translation is CASSFPGGLVSPLHF.

This clonotype was counted only a few times. The chain recombines TRBV27 with TRBJ1-2; no reliable D call. The V and J ends lost 3 bases and 4 bases respectively, with 9 bases between them. CDR3 size: 13 residues. Germline V gene sequence: CDR1 MNHEY, CDR2 SMNVEV (reference sequence). The CDR3 DNA follows: TGTGCCAGCAGTTTTGGGCCGAGCTATGGCTACACCTTC. Translation gives CASSFGPSYGYTF.

This clonotype turned up a few times. V and J are TRBV4-3 and TRBJ2-5; D remains unclear. The tail of the sequence fits TRBJ2-7 better, so the J call may be wrong. Germline CDR1 reads LGHNA; CDR2 reads YSLEER. This CDR3 region has 13 residues. CDR3 loop: CASSQERPYEQYF. The DNA for the CDR3 is TGCGCCAGCAGCCAAGAGCGGCCCTACGAGCAGTACTTC.

This chain connects TRBV14 to TRBJ2-5; D unclear. The J call is uncertain, as TRBJ2-7 better fits the DNA end. Germline CDR1 SGHDN, CDR2 FVKESK. The CDR3 runs 14 residues. The CDR3 reads CASSQKLVSYEQYF. The CDR3 DNA reads as TGTGCCAGCAGCCAAAAGTTGGTATCCTACGAGCAGTACTTC.